Below are 9 T cell receptor beta chains sequenced from a single sample in a study of shared clonotypes between healthy human individuals. CD45RO negativity and positive selection for CCR7 defined naive CD8 cells, a population that excluded terminally differentiated effector memory CD45RA+ cells. Profiled with immunoSEQ multiplex PCR; TCRdb holds only in-frame clones, not every one. In the table there are fewer than 1 million clones, 90% to 97% of which are singletons. Input material: naive CD8+ T cells sorted from blood. Receptors originate from a man younger than 45 in good health.

The chain links TRBV4-3 to TRBJ2-3; D gene ambiguous. Per germline, CDR1 LGHNA and CDR2 YSLEER. The CDR3 contains 16 residues. V was clipped by 1 base and J by 3 bases, with 14 bases between them. In DNA form, the CDR3 reads TGCGCCAGCAGCCAAGTTGTACAGCCCGGAACAGATACGCAGTATTTT. It translates to CASSQVVQPGTDTQYF.

In nucleotides, the CDR3 is TGCAGCGTTGAAGACGTTCACAGGGTGGGCACAGATACGCAGTATTTT. Protein product: CSVEDVHRVGTDTQYF. The J gene is TRBJ2-3, the V gene TRBV29-1, with D possibly being TRBD1 (6 bases). There are 16 residues in the CDR3. Trimming shortened V by 0 bases and J by 1 base, and 14 bases separated the two germline ends. In germline, CDR1 is SQVTM, CDR2 ANQGSEA.

This rearrangement joins TRBV15 to TRBJ1-1; no clear D gene. Trimming took 4 bases from V and 4 from J, leaving 7 bases between them. The CDR3 length is 12 residues. Germline values: CDR1 LNHNV, CDR2 YYDKDF (reference sequence). The DNA for the CDR3 is TGTGCCACCAGCATAACCGGCACTGAAGCTTTCTTT. Its translation is CATSITGTEAFF.

This chain connects TRBV18 to TRBJ1-2; D not resolved. Trimming took 1 base from V and 0 from J, leaving 15 bases between them. Germline V CDR1 and CDR2: KGHSH, LQKENI. CDR3 length: 17 amino acids. The CDR3 sequence is CASSPLRVRGANYGYTF. DNA of the CDR3: TGTGCCAGCTCACCACTGAGGGTCCGAGGAGCTAACTATGGCTACACCTTC.

Turning to this clone: Different DNA sequences within this sample yield the same CDR3. This chain uses TRBV2 with TRBJ2-7; a possible D gene is TRBD1 (6 bases). The germline gives CDR1 SNHLY, CDR2 FYNNEI. The CDR3 loop spans 12 amino acids. V was trimmed by 6 bases and J by 3 bases, leaving 9 bases between them. CDR3 protein: CASRDSFYEQYF. CDR3 nucleotide sequence: TGTGCCAGCAGGGACAGCTTCTACGAGCAGTACTTC.

This chain uses TRBV7-9 with TRBJ2-7, with 10 positions matching TRBD2. V dropped 7 bases and J dropped 5; count of bases not matched to a gene: 8. Germline V lookup: CDR1 SEHNR, CDR2 FQNEAQ (reference sequence). CDR3 length equals 14 residues. The DNA of the CDR3 is TGTGCCAGCACCCCTTGGACTAGCGGCAACGAGCAGTACTTC. Translation: CASTPWTSGNEQYF. Full variable domain (outside the CDR3, taken from reference TRBV7-9 and TRBJ2-7): DTGVSQNPRHKITKRGQNVTFRCDPISEHNRLYWYRQTLGQGPEFLTYFQNEAQLEKSRLLSDRFSAERPKGSFSTLEIQRTEQGDSAMYLCASTPWTSGNEQYFGPGTRLTVT.

The rearrangement uses TRBV27 and TRBJ2-1; 8 bases align to TRBD1. Germline V gene lookup returns CDR1 MNHEY and CDR2 SMNVEV (reference sequence). This CDR3 region has 13 residues. V lost 5 bases, J lost 9 bases, and 6 bases stayed unmatched. CDR3 DNA sequence: TGTGCCAGCAGTGGACGACAGGGGCGTGAGCAGTTCTTC. Translated, it gives CASSGRQGREQFF.

The chain joins TRBV9 to TRBJ2-3; D is unresolved. V gave up 4 bases and J gave up 6 bases, with 21 bases separating them. There are 16 residues in the CDR3. From germline, CDR1 is SGDLS and CDR2 YYNGEE. The CDR3 DNA sequence: TGTGCCAGCAGCCTCACGACGGATTATAAGTCGGATACGCAGTATTTT. This codes for CASSLTTDYKSDTQYF.

The chain recombines TRBV7-2 with TRBJ2-2; D unclear. The CDR3 length is 15 residues. CDR1 and CDR2 (germline): SGHTA, FQGNSA. V was clipped by 3 bases and J by 7 bases, with 15 bases between them. The CDR3 coding sequence is TGTGCCAGCAGCTTTCTTGGCGAGAGTTACGGGGAGCTGTTTTTT. It translates to CASSFLGESYGELFF.